A selection of T cell receptor beta chains follows, all from one sample in a study of shared clonotypes between healthy human individuals. Sequenced by immunoSEQ multiplex PCR; TCRdb stores in-frame clones only, minus some. The data hold fewer than 3 million clones, with 85% to 95% observed a single time. Sample: naive CD4+ T cells from PBMCs. These receptors came from a man between 18 and 35 years old in good health. Some clones in this sample may be carry-over from other donors' samples. CDR3s include the opening cysteine and the closing phenylalanine or tryptophan.

TRBV28	TRBJ2-4	12	CASSRVPNIQYF
TRBV4-2	TRBJ1-2	15	CASSYQNLGDGGYTF
TRBV9	TRBJ2-1	17	CASSVEGSSGSYNEQFF
TRBV7-9	TRBJ2-7	13	CASSLDIGDEQYF
TRBV28	TRBJ1-1	14	CASSGAGWSTEAFF
TRBV11-2	TRBJ2-7	17	CASSFYRTSGGSYEQYF
TRBV18	TRBJ2-2	14	CASSTSTNTGELFF
TRBV6-5	TRBJ1-3	15	CASSYSVKAGNTIYF
TRBV7-2	TRBJ2-3	15	CASSISGRLPDTQYF
TRBV27	TRBJ2-5	14	CASSFLGRFETQYF
TRBV29-1	TRBJ1-3	11	CSVESGNTIYF
TRBV5-1	TRBJ2-7	11	CASSSQYEQYF
TRBV2	TRBJ2-7	14	CASSARGTGYEQYF
TRBV7-2	TRBJ2-7	15	CASSLGHPGNYEQYF
TRBV25-1	TRBJ2-3	14	CASSDVGSTDTQYF
TRBV6-6	TRBJ2-2	13	CASSQTNTGELFF
TRBV6-5	TRBJ2-7	15	CASRPGVAGSYEQYF
TRBV6-4	TRBJ2-1	13	CASSDPLIHEQFF
TRBV19	TRBJ1-5	12	CASSTRARPQHF
TRBV7-2	TRBJ1-5	14	CASSLLQASGPQHF
TRBV2	TRBJ2-5	12	CASHLIQETQYF
TRBV7-6	TRBJ2-1	16	CASSLTRRGRDNEQFF
TRBV30	TRBJ1-5	14	CAWRAGGPGQPQHF
TRBV5-4	TRBJ2-5	13	CASSLNREETQYF
TRBV11-2	TRBJ2-1	16	CASSLRGAGEYNEQFF
TRBV15	TRBJ1-1	15	CATSRGATGTPEAFF
TRBV7-2	TRBJ1-5	14	CASSLGKGYQPQHF
TRBV2	TRBJ1-5	14	CASSTRDRLQPQHF
TRBV28	TRBJ2-1	16	CASGLSEESSYNEQFF
TRBV5-1	TRBJ2-5	14	CASSPGQAQETQYF
TRBV30	TRBJ2-5	14	CAWKLTGGQETQYF
TRBV5-6	TRBJ2-3	16	CASSLAGAQRTDTQYF
TRBV6-1	TRBJ1-2	14	CASSEEGWGYGYTF
TRBV2	TRBJ2-1	15	CASIRTSGAYNEQFF
TRBV19	TRBJ2-1	15	CASSRTSGSSNEQFF
TRBV6-1	TRBJ2-7	15	CASRRIDGDPYEQYF
TRBV21-1	TRBJ1-5	16	CASSPPGQESNQPQHF
TRBV5-1	TRBJ1-4	14	CASSPGQLMEKLFF
TRBV11-2	TRBJ2-5	15	CASSPEPGQQETQYF
TRBV28	TRBJ2-3	12	CASSYWDRGLYF
TRBV28	TRBJ1-1	14	CASSSPGQKTEAFF
TRBV21-1	TRBJ2-7	18	CASSIIPGTWDSSYEQYF
TRBV2	TRBJ2-2	13	CAGKTSPAGELFF
TRBV29-1	TRBJ1-1	11	CSVRGVGEAFF
TRBV5-1	TRBJ1-3	16	CASSFTSLSGGNTIYF
TRBV6-1	TRBJ1-3	13	CAVGRTSGNTIYF
TRBV5-1	TRBJ2-1	15	CASSLALAGYNEQFF
TRBV5-1	TRBJ2-6	16	CASSLQGAYGANVLTF
TRBV6-6	TRBJ2-2	14	CASSYPGVRRELFF
TRBV7-9	TRBJ2-5	13	CASSSQTGATQYF
TRBV28	TRBJ1-2	13	CASSLVGGVLNTF
TRBV6-1	TRBJ2-7	12	CASSEGLYEQYF
TRBV28	TRBJ1-4	14	CASSPGQLGEKLFF
TRBV7-8	TRBJ2-1	11	CASRSGREQFF
TRBV28	TRBJ2-3	12	CASSLVTDTQYF
TRBV4-3	TRBJ2-7	14	CASSRDPETDEQYF
TRBV5-1	TRBJ2-3	15	CASSLTGSSTDTQYF
TRBV2	TRBJ1-1	15	CASSRGAGGETEAFF